Presented here are 23 T cell receptor beta chains from one specimen sequenced in a study of response to subunit inactivated influenza vaccine. TCRdb re-derived calls from the RT-PCR reads in MiXCR, one entry per CDR3 protein. The sample lists around 470,000 distinct CDR3 sequences; roughly 7.6% were seen once. Material: PBMCs from blood, obtained about 23 months after vaccination. Receptors originate from a man aged 45 to 70 who received an inactivated influenza vaccine.

The chain joins TRBV6-5 to TRBJ2-1, with D perhaps matching TRBD1 or TRBD2 (5 bases each). This CDR3 comprises 15 residues. Germline V gene data show CDR1 as MNHEY and CDR2 as SVGAGI. Trimming stripped 0 bases from V and 5 bases from J, with 11 bases between. The CDR3 sequence: CASSYSGAINNEQFF. CDR3 nucleotide sequence: TGTGCCAGCAGTTACTCCGGGGCCATCAACAATGAGCAGTTCTTC.

J is TRBJ2-5 and V is TRBV6-2 or TRBV6-3; 7 bases line up with TRBD2. With 8 bases clipped from V and 4 bases from J, the junction kept 19 bases outside the gene matches. The germline V gene encodes CDR1 MNHEY and CDR2 SVGEGT. The CDR3 sequence is 17 residues long. CDR3 bases: TGTGCCAGCGGGCCTTTAGCGGGCGTCAACCGTGGAGAGACCCAGTACTTC. Its protein is CASGPLAGVNRGETQYF.

This clonotype was counted a few times. V usage is TRBV12-3 or TRBV12-4 and J usage is TRBJ2-4, with D unclear. The CDR3 is made up of 13 amino acids. V was cut by 8 bases and J by 5 bases, with 13 bases left in between. The CDR3, as DNA: TGTGCCAGCCGCCCTTCCCGGGAAAACATTCAGTACTTC. Its protein product is CASRPSRENIQYF.

The V gene is TRBV19, the J gene TRBJ2-2, with 7 positions matching TRBD1. CDR1 LNHDA and CDR2 SQIVND come from the germline V gene (reference sequence). Losses at the gene ends were 5 bases for V and 4 bases for J; bases not matched to a gene: 4. The CDR3 length is 14 residues. This CDR3 is CASSGTGVTGELFF. CDR3 DNA sequence: TGTGCCAGTAGTGGCACAGGGGTCACCGGGGAGCTGTTTTTT.

This chain joins TRBV4-1 and TRBJ1-6, with a possible D match to TRBD1 (5 bases). CDR3 length: 15 amino acids. CDR1 is MGHRA and CDR2 is YSYEKL in the germline V gene. With 1 base removed from V and 5 bases from J, the gap between germline ends came to 9 bases. CDR3 region: CASSQAGLNNSPLHF. In DNA form, the CDR3 reads TGCGCCAGCAGCCAAGCGGGACTGAATAATTCACCCCTCCACTTT.

This clonotype appeared a few times. V gene TRBV6-1 combines with J gene TRBJ1-1, with TRBD1 matching over 8 bases. The J segment lost 3 bases and the V segment lost 7 bases, leaving 10 bases of the junction unmatched. Germline V gene data show CDR1 as MNHNS and CDR2 as SASEGT. The CDR3 covers 15 residues. CDR3 sequence (DNA): TGTGCCAGCAAGCATGGACAGGGCTGGGACACTGAAGCTTTCTTT. Its translation: CASKHGQGWDTEAFF.

This clonotype was seen repeatedly, ten times or more. The genes are TRBV29-1 and TRBJ1-4; the match to TRBD1 covers 7 bases. Trimming took 6 bases from V and 6 from J; bases not matched to a gene: 7. The CDR3 sequence is 13 residues long. Germline values: CDR1 SQVTM, CDR2 ANQGSEA. CDR3 in DNA: TGCAGCGTGGCAGGGGGTCTTGATGAAAAACTGTTTTTT. This translates into CSVAGGLDEKLFF.

This clonotype was seen many times. The chain carries TRBV12-3 or TRBV12-4 and TRBJ1-5; tentatively, D is TRBD1 (5 bases). The CDR3 loop spans 16 amino acids. Trimming took off 1 base at V and 2 bases at J, with 12 bases between the two ends. The CDR3 sequence is CASSLGGGIGNQPQHF. As DNA, the CDR3 is TGTGCCAGCAGTTTAGGGGGGGGAATTGGCAATCAGCCCCAGCATTTT.

The chain couples TRBV7-2 to TRBJ2-5, with 7 positions matching TRBD1. With 5 bases clipped from V and 5 bases from J, the junction kept 5 bases outside the gene matches. The CDR3 extends over 13 amino acids. Per germline, CDR1 SGHTA and CDR2 FQGNSA. CDR3 protein: CASSPGQPETQYF. CDR3 coding DNA: TGTGCCAGCAGCCCGGGACAGCCGGAGACCCAGTACTTC.

The sample holds a few counts of this clonotype. The chain carries TRBV29-1 and TRBJ2-3; D is possibly TRBD1 (5 bases). The CDR3 is 13 amino acids. Germline assignment: CDR1 SQVTM and CDR2 ANQGSEA. V was pared by 7 bases and J by 0 bases, with 11 bases between. This CDR3 reads CSARQTSTDTQYF. The CDR3, as DNA: TGCAGCGCAAGACAGACTAGCACAGATACGCAGTATTTT.

The table lists this clonotype with a count of one. A read error may produce the germline difference seen at one junction end. DNA of the CDR3: TGCGCCAGGAGCTACGGACTGCAAGGCACAGACACGCAGTATTTT. Translating gives CARSYGLQGTDTQYF. This chain links TRBV5-1 with TRBJ2-3, with a tentative D call TRBD2 (5 bases). CDR3 length: 15 residues. Germline assignment: CDR1 SGHRS and CDR2 YFSETQ.

This clonotype was observed a handful of times. The chain has TRBV24-1 and TRBJ2-1; 9 positions match TRBD2. In germline, CDR1 is KGHDR, CDR2 SFDVKD. The CDR3 consists of 18 residues. The junction had 14 bases not matched to a gene; V was cut back by 4 bases and J by 5 bases. CDR3 region: CATSDPIGTSWADNEQFF. Here the CDR3 DNA reads TGTGCCACCAGTGACCCGATCGGGACTAGCTGGGCCGACAATGAGCAGTTCTTC.

This clonotype showed up many times. CDR3 DNA: TGCAGCGTTAAAACCCGGTTCTACTCTAATGAAAAACTGTTTTTT. Translation: CSVKTRFYSNEKLFF. V and J are TRBV29-1 and TRBJ1-4, with unresolved D. CDR3 size: 15 residues. Germline CDR1 is SQVTM and CDR2 is ANQGSEA. Trimming removed 5 bases from V and 3 bases from J, with 16 bases in between.

This clonotype was counted only a few times. The chain has TRBV19 and TRBJ1-5; 8 positions agree with TRBD1. J lost 6 bases, V lost 7 bases, and 5 bases had no gene match. Germline V gene lookup returns CDR1 LNHDA and CDR2 SQIVND (reference sequence). This CDR3 contains 13 residues. The CDR3 region is CASIGQGGQPQHF. The DNA for the CDR3 is TGTGCCAGTATTGGACAGGGAGGTCAGCCCCAGCATTTT.

This rearrangement joins TRBV4-3 to TRBJ2-1; 10 positions match TRBD1. The germline gives CDR1 LGHNA, CDR2 YSLEER. Trimming removed 1 base from V and 12 bases from J; junction bases left unmatched: 15. This CDR3 is built from 17 residues. As DNA, the CDR3 is TGCGCCAGCAGCCAAGGGACTCCGGGACAGGGGATAAGAAGGCAGTTCTTC. As protein: CASSQGTPGQGIRRQFF.

This clonotype was observed once. The chain links TRBV10-3 to TRBJ2-5, with 8 bases that match TRBD2. The CDR3 is 14 residues long. Germline CDR1 and CDR2: ENHRY and SYGVKD. The ends lost 8 bases at V and 5 bases at J; junction bases unmatched: 10. The CDR3 sequence is CAIAVAGGGETQYF. The CDR3 coding sequence is TGTGCCATCGCTGTCGCGGGAGGCGGGGAGACCCAGTACTTC.

This clonotype was counted ten times or more. This chain links TRBV7-3 with TRBJ1-1; the D gene is possibly TRBD1 (5 bases). The CDR3 extends over 15 amino acids. The V gene lost 0 bases and the J gene lost 5 bases, with 13 bases spanning the gap. Germline V gene sequence: CDR1 SGHTA, CDR2 FQGTGA. The CDR3 protein is CASSLTPQGETEAFF. As DNA, the CDR3 is TGTGCCAGCAGCTTAACGCCCCAGGGAGAGACTGAAGCTTTCTTT.

The chain links TRBV7-2 to TRBJ2-5; D not certain. The CDR3 totals 13 residues. CDR1 is SGHTA and CDR2 is FQGNSA in the germline V gene. V lost 7 bases and J 4 bases, leaving 13 bases between the germline ends. The CDR3 nucleotides are TGTGCCAGCACAAGGGCCCGAGGAGAGACCCAGTACTTC. Amino acid sequence: CASTRARGETQYF.

This clonotype was detected many times. J is TRBJ1-2 and V is TRBV3-1; D is unresolved. The CDR3 loop spans 13 amino acids. Trimming removed 1 base from V and 2 bases from J, with 5 bases in between. Germline CDR1 is LGHDT and CDR2 is YNNKEL (reference sequence). The CDR3 sequence is CASSQAGNYGYTF. DNA for the CDR3: TGTGCCAGCAGCCAAGCGGGAAACTATGGCTACACCTTC.

The rearrangement joins TRBV4-2 to TRBJ1-1; D perhaps matches TRBD1 (5 bases). The V gene lost 6 bases and the J gene lost 2 bases, with 19 bases spanning the gap. From germline, CDR1 is LGHNA and CDR2 YNFKEQ. The CDR3 runs to 16 residues. The CDR3 protein is CASSKPSGKGNTEAFF. CDR3 in DNA: TGTGCCAGCAGTAAACCTTCAGGGAAGGGAAACACTGAAGCTTTCTTT.

The V gene is TRBV20-1, the J gene TRBJ2-1; 9 bases are shared with TRBD2. V lost 1 base, J lost 10 bases, and 11 bases stayed unmatched. CDR1 is DFQATT and CDR2 is SNEGSKA in the germline V gene (reference sequence). The CDR3 runs to 15 residues. The chain's CDR3 is CSARVRGRAGQEQFF. The CDR3 DNA follows: TGCAGTGCTAGAGTCCGCGGGAGGGCCGGTCAGGAGCAGTTCTTC.

The V and J genes are TRBV15 and TRBJ2-3; D is possibly TRBD1 (6 bases). The V gene's germline CDR1 is LNHNV and CDR2 YYDKDF (reference sequence). This CDR3 region has 14 residues. Trimming stripped 1 base from V and 7 bases from J, with 12 bases between. The CDR3 nucleotides read TGTGCCACCAGCAGAGCCGCAGGGACAAATACGCAGTATTTT. Translated: CATSRAAGTNTQYF.

The V gene is TRBV10-1, the J gene TRBJ2-2; D perhaps matches TRBD1 (6 bases). Germline CDR1 is WNHNN and CDR2 is SYGVQD (reference sequence). Deletions cut 1 base from V and 4 bases from J, with 10 bases between. This CDR3 is built from 15 residues. The CDR3 DNA reads TGCGCCAGCAGTGAGTTCTGGGGGCGCACCGGGGAGCTGTTTTTT. Translating gives CASSEFWGRTGELFF.